Shown below are 24 T cell receptor beta chains from a single sample sequenced in a study of metastatic and nonmetastatic thyroid tumors. TCRdb reprocessed the PCR reads using MiXCR. The table has just over 70,000 clones, roughly 18% seen once. All patients reached thyroid surgery having received no treatment beforehand. Sequenced input: blood. Every receptor here comes from a female donor with papillary thyroid cancer or a benign thyroid nodule (not recorded which). Some clones in this sample may be carry-over from other donors' samples.

In this sample, this clone turned up many times. The chain is built from TRBV20-1 and TRBJ2-1; TRBD2 agrees at 10 bases. Per the germline V gene, CDR1 is DFQATT and CDR2 is SNEGSKA (reference sequence). V was pared by 4 bases and J by 5 bases, with 5 bases of the junction left unmatched. This CDR3 has 14 residues. CDR3 coding DNA: TGCAGTGCTACCAGCGGGAGGGACAACAATGAGCAGTTCTTC. This gives the protein CSATSGRDNNEQFF.

The chain couples TRBV6-5 to TRBJ2-5, with a possible D match to TRBD1 (5 bases). The V end lost 4 bases, the J end lost 2 bases, and 8 bases lay between the germline ends. Germline V gene data show CDR1 as MNHEY and CDR2 as SVGAGI. The CDR3 is 13 amino acids. CDR3 DNA: TGTGCCAGCAGTTTTCAGGGACAAGAGACCCAGTACTTC. This encodes CASSFQGQETQYF.

V usage is TRBV5-6 and J usage is TRBJ2-7; D is uncertain. The V and J ends lost 3 bases and 2 bases respectively, with 15 bases between them. The CDR3 is made up of 15 amino acids. Germline CDR1 and CDR2: SGHDT and YYEEEE. The CDR3 coding sequence is TGTGCCAGCAGCTACGGGTCTCGAAGGGCCTACGAGCAGTACTTC. Residues: CASSYGSRRAYEQYF. The whole variable domain, remainder taken from reference TRBV5-6 and TRBJ2-7, is DAGVTQSPTHLIKTRGQQVTLRCSPKSGHDTVSWYQQALGQGPQFIFQYYEEEERQRGNFPDRFSGHQFPNYSSELNVNALLLGDSALYLCASSYGSRRAYEQYFGPGTRLTVT.

This clone was counted at least ten times. The chain has TRBV11-3 and TRBJ2-1, with TRBD2 matching 14 bases. The CDR3 is 17 residues long. Per the germline V gene, CDR1 is SGHNT and CDR2 is YENEEA. V dropped 5 bases and J dropped 9; count of bases not matched to a gene: 12. CDR3 amino acids: CASSALLPGLAGVEQFF. CDR3 coding DNA: TGTGCCAGCAGCGCACTCCTGCCGGGACTAGCGGGAGTTGAGCAGTTCTTC.

The V and J genes are TRBV15 and TRBJ2-1; D is perhaps TRBD2 (5 bases). This CDR3 spans 14 amino acids. Germline V gene sequence: CDR1 LNHNV, CDR2 YYDKDF (reference sequence). V shed 3 bases and J shed 8 bases, with 14 bases lying between them. The CDR3 loop reads CATSSPEVLDEQFF. In nucleotides, the CDR3 is TGTGCCACCAGCAGTCCGGAGGTCCTCGATGAGCAGTTCTTC.

This clone has a count of ten or more. The chain combines TRBV28 with TRBJ2-7; TRBD1 might be the D (5 bases). V lost 6 bases, J lost 2 bases, and 11 bases lay in between. Germline assignment: CDR1 MDHEN and CDR2 SYDVKM. CDR3 size: 13 residues. The CDR3: CASSHQGPYEQYF. CDR3 bases: TGTGCCAGCAGCCATCAGGGTCCCTACGAGCAGTACTTC.

In this sample, this clone turned up many times. The chain carries TRBV11-3 and TRBJ2-7, with 7 bases aligning to TRBD2. Germline-derived CDR1 and CDR2 are SGHNT and YENEEA. This CDR3 contains 16 residues. J lost 4 bases, V lost 0 bases, and 9 bases had no gene match. CDR3 nucleotides: TGTGCCAGCAGCTTAGATGGGCTAGCGGAGGGTTACGAGCAGTACTTC. Protein: CASSLDGLAEGYEQYF.

The chain is built from TRBV7-9 and TRBJ2-7, with D hard to call. This CDR3 has 15 amino acids. Trimming took off 3 bases at V and 1 base at J, with 13 bases between the two ends. The V gene's germline CDR1 is SEHNR and CDR2 FQNEAQ (reference sequence). DNA of the CDR3: TGTGCCAGCAGCTTCGGAGCTAAGCCTTCCTACGAGCAGTACGTC. The encoded protein is CASSFGAKPSYEQYV.

Many counts were recorded for this clone. V usage is TRBV3-1 and J usage is TRBJ2-7, with a weak D call TRBD1 (6 bases). Per the germline V gene, CDR1 is LGHDT and CDR2 is YNNKEL (reference sequence). There are 16 residues in the CDR3. With 0 bases removed from V and 0 bases from J, the gap between germline ends came to 12 bases. The DNA for the CDR3 is TGTGCCAGCAGCCAAGAAAGACAGGCGGCCTCCTACGAGCAGTACTTC. Its translation is CASSQERQAASYEQYF.

This clone was found many times. The chain carries TRBV6-6 and TRBJ2-2; no clear D. The germline CDR1 and CDR2 sequences are MNHNY and SVGAGI (reference sequence). The V and J ends lost 2 bases and 5 bases respectively, with 6 bases between them. This CDR3 has 13 residues. The CDR3 sequence is CASSYTKTGELFF. CDR3 coding DNA: TGTGCCAGCAGTTACACAAAGACCGGGGAGCTGTTTTTT.

This clone occurred a few times. This chain's CDR3 is CASSLGGEAYEQYF. The CDR3 nucleotides are TGTGCCAGCAGCTTGGGCGGGGAGGCCTACGAGCAGTACTTC. The chain combines TRBV5-4 with TRBJ2-7; maybe TRBD2 (6 bases). The CDR3 has 14 residues. The V end lost 0 bases, the J end lost 2 bases, and 9 bases lay between the germline ends. Germline V gives CDR1 SGHNT, CDR2 YYREEE (reference sequence).

This clone appeared many times. A read error may account for a junction end that differs from germline. The rearrangement links TRBV20-1 to TRBJ2-6; 7 nucleotides match TRBD1. Germline V gene data show CDR1 as DFQATT and CDR2 as SNEGSKA (reference sequence). The CDR3 spans 15 residues. The CDR3, as DNA: TGCAGTGCTACCACAGGGGCGAACGGGGCCAACATCCTGACTTTC. Its protein product is CSATTGANGANILTF.

The V gene is TRBV5-5, the J gene TRBJ1-1, with unresolved D. CDR1 SGHKS and CDR2 YYEKEE come from the germline V gene (reference sequence). V shed 0 bases and J shed 6 bases, with 12 bases lying between them. CDR3 length: 14 amino acids. DNA for the CDR3: TGTGCCAGCAGCTTGGCGAGTGTTGGGGCTGAAGCTTTCTTT. It yields the protein CASSLASVGAEAFF.

The J gene is TRBJ2-7, the V gene TRBV11-3; D is unclear. The CDR3 runs to 13 residues. CDR1 is SGHNT and CDR2 is YENEEA in the germline V gene. The V gene lost 5 bases and the J gene lost 2 bases, with 10 bases spanning the gap. This CDR3 is CASSRTRTYEQYF. Here the CDR3 DNA reads TGTGCCAGCAGCCGGACCCGTACCTACGAGCAGTACTTC.

This clone has at least ten counts. The CDR3 loop reads CASSEHWDRNTIYF. In DNA, the CDR3 is TGTGCCAGCAGTGAACACTGGGATAGAAACACCATATATTTT. V is TRBV6-1 and J is TRBJ1-3; D remains unclear. V lost 2 bases and J 5 bases, leaving 10 bases between the germline ends. Germline V gene data show CDR1 as MNHNS and CDR2 as SASEGT. This CDR3 has 14 residues.

As to this clone: One base away lies a much larger clone, so this may be a sequencing read error. This chain connects TRBV14 to TRBJ2-1, with 10 bases fitting TRBD2. This CDR3 is 15 amino acids long. With 7 bases clipped from V and 3 bases from J, the junction kept 6 bases outside the gene matches. Germline values: CDR1 SGHDN, CDR2 FVKESK. The CDR3 protein is CASIPTSGFYNEQFF. The CDR3 DNA sequence: TGTGCCAGCATCCCGACTAGCGGGTTCTACAATGAGCAGTTCTTC.

The sample holds many counts of this clone. This chain joins TRBV30 and TRBJ2-4, with D perhaps matching TRBD2 (5 bases). This CDR3 spans 17 amino acids. The germline V and J ends were trimmed by 0 bases and 0 bases, with 15 bases remaining between them. The germline CDR1 and CDR2 sequences are GTSNPN and SVGIG (reference sequence). As DNA, the CDR3 is TGTGCCTGGAGTGTAAGCGGTCCAGAAGTAGCCAAAAACATTCAGTACTTC. Residues: CAWSVSGPEVAKNIQYF.

The V and J genes are TRBV20-1 and TRBJ1-5; 8 positions match TRBD1. The germline gives CDR1 DFQATT, CDR2 SNEGSKA (reference sequence). This CDR3 is built from 15 residues. V lost 0 bases and J lost 4; bases outside the gene matches: 5. The CDR3: CSARDPGQENQPQHF. In DNA form, the CDR3 reads TGCAGTGCTAGAGACCCGGGACAGGAAAATCAGCCCCAGCATTTT.

This clone was counted many times. The CDR3 does not end in the conserved phenylalanine or tryptophan, so this is likely a read error. The chain couples TRBV13 to TRBJ2-7; possibly TRBD2 for D (5 bases). CDR3 length: 15 residues. The germline CDR1 and CDR2 sequences are PRHDT and FYEKMQ (reference sequence). The germline V and J ends were trimmed by 4 bases and 5 bases, with 18 bases remaining between them. The CDR3 bases are TGTGCCAGCAGCTCAAAAGCGGTAAGGAGTCACGAGCAGTACCTC. It translates to CASSSKAVRSHEQYL.

The chain has TRBV20-1 and TRBJ2-7; D gene ambiguous. Trimming stripped 2 bases from V and 4 bases from J, with 9 bases between. The CDR3 is 12 amino acids. Germline V CDR1 and CDR2: DFQATT, SNEGSKA (reference sequence). The CDR3 nucleotides read TGCAGTGCTAGAAGGATGGGGTACGAGCAGTACTTC. Amino acids: CSARRMGYEQYF.

The J gene is TRBJ1-6, the V gene TRBV4-2; D call uncertain. V lost 0 bases and J 7 bases, leaving 7 bases between the germline ends. This CDR3 contains 14 residues. Germline V gene lookup returns CDR1 LGHNA and CDR2 YNFKEQ. The CDR3 region is CASSQDVGNSPLHF. The CDR3 bases are TGTGCCAGCAGCCAAGACGTGGGGAATTCACCCCTCCACTTT.

V is TRBV4-2 and J is TRBJ2-7; D is possibly TRBD1 (5 bases). This CDR3 is built from 15 residues. Per germline, CDR1 LGHNA and CDR2 YNFKEQ. V lost 4 bases and J lost 3, with 16 bases in between. CDR3 region: CASSPDSFPSYEQYF. In DNA, the CDR3 is TGTGCCAGCAGCCCTGACAGTTTCCCGAGCTACGAGCAGTACTTC.

This clone was seen many times. This sequence joins TRBV6-2 or TRBV6-3 and TRBJ2-1; 8 bases fit TRBD2. The junction had 5 bases not matched to a gene; V was cut back by 7 bases and J by 0 bases. The length of the CDR3 is 15 residues. Germline V gene sequence: CDR1 MNHEY, CDR2 SVGEGT. CDR3 protein: CASKLAGRSYNEQFF. The DNA of the CDR3 is TGTGCCAGCAAGCTAGCGGGTCGCTCCTACAATGAGCAGTTCTTC.

The chain uses TRBV7-8 and TRBJ1-1; no firm D call. Germline CDR1 reads SGHVS; CDR2 reads FQNEAQ. Between the trimmed V and J ends, which lost 5 bases and 1 base, there was a span of 23 bases. This CDR3 contains 18 residues. The CDR3 here is CASSGLVKGTGKNTEAFF. As DNA, the CDR3 is TGTGCCAGCAGCGGACTGGTAAAGGGCACGGGTAAGAACACTGAAGCTTTCTTT.